These 31 T cell receptor beta chains were sequenced from one sample in a study of Ad26.COV2.S vaccination and SARS-CoV-2 variants. Indicated treatment: over 15 received Ad26.COV2.S at low or high dose, single or two shots; 5 received placebo; per-sample allocation not given. After the first vaccine or placebo injection, samples were drawn on day 63. Clones were sequenced by immunoSEQ multiplex PCR, and TCRdb holds only the in-frame ones, with some missing. Of 300,000 to 400,000 clones in the sample, roughly 87% were seen once. The input for sequencing was peripheral blood, taken in a trial of Ad26.COV2.S vaccine versus placebo. These receptors all come from a person between 18 and 65 years old who received the Ad26.COV2.S COVID-19 vaccine or a placebo.

V and J are TRBV19 and TRBJ1-5, with a weak D call TRBD1 (6 bases). The V gene lost 4 bases and the J gene lost 5 bases, with 15 bases spanning the gap. Germline values: CDR1 LNHDA, CDR2 SQIVND (reference sequence). The CDR3 covers 15 residues. CDR3 DNA: TGTGCCAGTAGTACCCAGAGGGGGGGGGATCAGCCCCAGCATTTT. Translating it yields CASSTQRGGDQPQHF.

The chain joins TRBV6-5 to TRBJ2-5; TRBD2 matches at 7 bases. The CDR3 contains 16 residues. CDR1 and CDR2 from the germline V gene are MNHEY and SVGAGI. Germline trimming cut 1 base from V and 5 bases from J; bases unmatched to any gene: 10. The CDR3 nucleotides read TGTGCCAGCAGTTACTTAGCGGGCGCCATGCGGGAGACCCAGTACTTC. Its translation is CASSYLAGAMRETQYF.

This chain uses TRBV19 with TRBJ1-1, with D possibly matching TRBD1 (6 bases). V lost 7 bases and J lost 2, with 8 bases in between. Per germline, CDR1 LNHDA and CDR2 SQIVND (reference sequence). This CDR3 contains 12 residues. The CDR3 DNA reads TGTGCCAGTATACAGGGAAACACTGAAGCTTTCTTT. Encoded protein: CASIQGNTEAFF.

This clone has just one count. The J gene is TRBJ1-2, the V gene TRBV29-1; 8 bases agree with TRBD1. From germline, CDR1 is SQVTM and CDR2 ANQGSEA. Trimming took 7 bases from V and 7 from J; bases not matched to a gene: 8. The CDR3 has 12 residues. CDR3 residues: CSAGQAVGGYTF. In DNA form, the CDR3 reads TGCAGCGCGGGACAGGCGGTCGGTGGCTACACCTTC.

J is TRBJ1-1 and V is TRBV11-2, with D possibly matching TRBD1 (5 bases). Germline V gives CDR1 SGHAT, CDR2 FQNNGV. V lost 1 base to trimming and J lost 6 bases, with 12 bases between them. The CDR3 is made up of 14 amino acids. The CDR3 sequence: CASSLGQGSAEAFF. The CDR3, as DNA: TGTGCCAGCAGCTTAGGTCAGGGTTCCGCTGAAGCTTTCTTT.

This clone was observed a single time. The chain joins TRBV30 to TRBJ1-1; 7 bases fit TRBD1. Germline CDR1 reads GTSNPN; CDR2 reads SVGIG (reference sequence). The trim removed 8 bases at V and 1 base at J, leaving 7 bases unmatched. There are 13 residues in the CDR3. Written as DNA, the CDR3 is TGTGCCCGCCAAGGGACAGCGAACACTGAAGCTTTCTTT. This translates into CARQGTANTEAFF.

This clone was seen once. This rearrangement joins TRBV19 to TRBJ2-5; maybe TRBD1 (5 bases). Germline V gene data show CDR1 as LNHDA and CDR2 as SQIVND (reference sequence). With 5 bases removed from V and 2 bases from J, the gap between germline ends came to 18 bases. The length of the CDR3 is 16 residues. CDR3 sequence (DNA): TGTGCCAGTAGTTCCAGACTCAGGGTAGCACAAGAGACCCAGTACTTC. This codes for CASSSRLRVAQETQYF.

This sequence joins TRBV6-1 and TRBJ2-2; D not certain. The CDR3 is 15 residues long. V was cut by 1 base and J by 3 bases, with 9 bases left in between. Germline-derived CDR1 and CDR2 are MNHNS and SASEGT. CDR3 sequence reads: CASSEGVYYTGELFF. CDR3 nucleotide sequence: TGTGCCAGCAGTGAAGGGGTGTATTACACCGGGGAGCTGTTTTTT.

The chain carries TRBV30 and TRBJ2-7; TRBD1 agrees at 7 bases. V lost 0 bases and J lost 4; bases outside the gene matches: 6. The CDR3 runs to 14 residues. The germline V gene encodes CDR1 GTSNPN and CDR2 SVGIG (reference sequence). The CDR3 region is CAWSVRSRGYEQYF. In nucleotides, the CDR3 is TGTGCCTGGAGTGTACGTAGCAGGGGGTACGAGCAGTACTTC.

This chain links TRBV3-1 (or the pseudogene TRBV3-2) with TRBJ1-2; 8 bases fit TRBD1. Germline CDR1 is LGHDT and CDR2 is YNNKEL (reference sequence). V gave up 0 bases and J gave up 5 bases; unmatched junction bases: 8. The CDR3 has 16 amino acids. Written as DNA, the CDR3 is TGTGCCAGCAGCCAAGAAACAGGGGGATCCTTTTATGGCTACACCTTC. Amino acids: CASSQETGGSFYGYTF.

The chain uses TRBV30 and TRBJ2-7; TRBD1 is a possible D gene (5 bases). There are 14 residues in the CDR3. V lost 2 bases and J lost 0, with 11 bases in between. From germline, CDR1 is GTSNPN and CDR2 SVGIG (reference sequence). CDR3 nucleotides: TGTGCCTGGAGTAGGGGTTCTATCTCCTACGAGCAGTACTTC. Its translation: CAWSRGSISYEQYF.

J is TRBJ1-1 and V is TRBV7-9; D call uncertain. V was clipped by 5 bases and J by 4 bases, with 8 bases between them. Germline lookup yields CDR1 SEHNR and CDR2 FQNEAQ (reference sequence). The CDR3 spans 12 residues. In DNA, the CDR3 is TGTGCCAGCAGCATCAAGTCCACTGAAGCTTTCTTT. Translation: CASSIKSTEAFF.

The genes are TRBV30 and TRBJ1-5, with 8 bases matching TRBD1. From germline, CDR1 is GTSNPN and CDR2 SVGIG (reference sequence). With 0 bases clipped from V and 1 base from J, the junction kept 2 bases outside the gene matches. There are 15 residues in the CDR3. The CDR3 here is CAWSVGQGSNQPQHF. Here the CDR3 DNA reads TGTGCCTGGAGTGTAGGACAGGGAAGCAATCAGCCCCAGCATTTT.

This clone was counted only a few times. This chain links TRBV5-1 with TRBJ1-1, with D hard to call. The CDR3 runs to 13 residues. Germline V CDR1 and CDR2: SGHRS, YFSETQ. Trimming stripped 7 bases from V and 1 base from J, with 11 bases between. This CDR3 is CASQGRTNTEAFF. The CDR3, as DNA: TGCGCCAGCCAAGGACGGACGAACACTGAAGCTTTCTTT.

The chain is built from TRBV5-4 and TRBJ2-1, with 14 bases that match TRBD2. The J segment lost 5 bases and the V segment lost 4 bases, leaving 8 bases of the junction unmatched. CDR3 length: 17 residues. Per germline, CDR1 SGHNT and CDR2 YYREEE (reference sequence). The CDR3 loop is CASSRGLAGGHDNEQFF. The DNA for the CDR3 is TGTGCCAGCAGCCGAGGACTAGCGGGGGGCCACGACAATGAGCAGTTCTTC.

The V and J genes are TRBV11-3 and TRBJ2-5; 10 nucleotides align to TRBD2. Trimming took 5 bases from V and 5 from J; bases not matched to a gene: 8. The germline gives CDR1 SGHNT, CDR2 YENEEA. This CDR3 contains 15 residues. DNA for the CDR3: TGTGCCAGCAGCAGGGGACTAGCGCTTGGGGAGACCCAGTACTTC. Its translation: CASSRGLALGETQYF.

The V call is TRBV7-2, the J call TRBJ2-1, with 10 bases aligning to TRBD2. Germline V lookup: CDR1 SGHTA, CDR2 FQGNSA. This CDR3 region has 14 residues. Unmatched junction bases numbered 8, after V lost 0 bases and J lost 15 bases. This chain's CDR3 is CASSLAGSGRPSFF. DNA for the CDR3: TGTGCCAGCAGCTTAGCCGGTAGCGGGAGGCCCTCGTTCTTC.

The V and J genes are TRBV4-2 and TRBJ2-2; no clear D. Per the germline V gene, CDR1 is LGHNA and CDR2 is YNFKEQ. V was clipped by 1 base and J by 0 bases, with 9 bases between them. The CDR3 is made up of 16 amino acids. CDR3 region: CASSQARSANTGELFF. For the CDR3, the DNA is TGTGCCAGCAGCCAAGCGCGGAGCGCGAACACCGGGGAGCTGTTTTTT.

This chain links TRBV3-1 (or the pseudogene TRBV3-2) with TRBJ2-3, with D possibly being TRBD1 (6 bases). Between the trimmed V and J ends, which lost 1 base and 4 bases, there was a span of 15 bases. This CDR3 region has 16 residues. From germline, CDR1 is LGHDT and CDR2 YNNKEL (reference sequence). DNA for the CDR3: TGTGCCAGCAGCCAAGCTCAGGGGAATGGGCCAGATACGCAGTATTTT. It specifies CASSQAQGNGPDTQYF.

This chain connects TRBV9 to TRBJ2-3; D gene uncertain. Trimming took off 0 bases at V and 2 bases at J, with 16 bases between the two ends. The CDR3 has 17 amino acids. The germline gives CDR1 SGDLS, CDR2 YYNGEE. CDR3 nucleotides: TGTGCCAGCAGCGTAGGTGTTTCCCCCTCACTCACAGATACGCAGTATTTT. Its translation is CASSVGVSPSLTDTQYF. The full variable domain, in which reference TRBV9 and TRBJ2-3 provide the parts outside the CDR3, is DSGVTQTPKHLITATGQRVTLRCSPRSGDLSVYWYQQSLDQGLQFLIQYYNGEERAKGNILERFSAQQFPDLHSELNLSSLELGDSALYFCASSVGVSPSLTDTQYFGPGTRLTVL.

This chain connects TRBV6-5 to TRBJ2-7, with a weak D call TRBD2 (5 bases). Deletions cut 2 bases from V and 6 bases from J, with 5 bases between. Germline V CDR1 and CDR2: MNHEY, SVGAGI. This CDR3 has 11 amino acids. CDR3 loop: CASSYGGEQYF. For the CDR3, the DNA is TGTGCCAGCAGTTACGGAGGCGAGCAGTACTTC.

The rearrangement links TRBV19 to TRBJ2-3; D gene ambiguous. V lost 6 bases, J lost 2 bases, and 12 bases lay in between. This CDR3 has 14 residues. The germline gives CDR1 LNHDA, CDR2 SQIVND (reference sequence). The CDR3 nucleotides are TGTGCCAGTAGGTCAGGTTCCCCCACAGATACGCAGTATTTT. Translating gives CASRSGSPTDTQYF.

The rearrangement joins TRBV30 to TRBJ1-2; D is uncertain. This CDR3 contains 12 residues. Germline CDR1 reads GTSNPN; CDR2 reads SVGIG (reference sequence). V shed 0 bases and J shed 0 bases, with 2 bases lying between them. This chain's CDR3 is CAWSVPNYGYTF. CDR3 DNA: TGTGCCTGGAGTGTACCTAACTATGGCTACACCTTC.

V usage is TRBV30 and J usage is TRBJ2-2; the D gene could be TRBD1 or TRBD2 (5 bases each). V lost 7 bases, J lost 5 bases, and 14 bases lay in between. Germline V gene lookup returns CDR1 GTSNPN and CDR2 SVGIG (reference sequence). The CDR3 runs to 13 residues. CDR3 nucleotide sequence: TGTGCCTCCTCGGGACCTCCAACCGGGGAGCTGTTTTTT. Translation: CASSGPPTGELFF.

The gene calls are TRBV7-3 and TRBJ2-5; D call uncertain. Germline loops: CDR1 SGHTA, CDR2 FQGTGA. This CDR3 comprises 16 residues. The V gene lost 1 base and the J gene lost 4 bases, with 16 bases spanning the gap. CDR3 amino acids: CASSLNPTASVETQYF. The CDR3 nucleotides read TGTGCCAGCAGCTTAAACCCCACGGCCTCAGTAGAGACCCAGTACTTC.

This rearrangement joins TRBV18 to TRBJ1-4; tentative D call: TRBD1 (6 bases). Trimming pared 1 base from V and 5 bases from J, leaving 11 bases between. CDR3 length: 15 amino acids. Germline lookup yields CDR1 KGHSH and CDR2 LQKENI. The CDR3 nucleotides are TGTGCCAGCTCACCACTCCAGACAGGAAATGAAAAACTGTTTTTT. Its protein is CASSPLQTGNEKLFF. The variable domain in full, with the rest retrieved from reference TRBV18 and TRBJ1-4, is NAGVMQNPRHLVRRRGQEARLRCSPMKGHSHVYWYRQLPEEGLKFMVYLQKENIIDESGMPKERFSAEFPKEGPSILRIQQVVRGDSAAYFCASSPLQTGNEKLFFGSGTQLSVL.

The chain couples TRBV4-1 to TRBJ2-1; TRBD2 aligns across 10 bases. Germline lookup yields CDR1 MGHRA and CDR2 YSYEKL. V shed 6 bases and J 5 bases; nucleotides not matched to a gene: 7. The CDR3 length is 15 residues. For the CDR3, the DNA is TGCGCCAGCAGACCCCTAGCGGGGGACCACAATGAGCAGTTCTTC. Translated: CASRPLAGDHNEQFF.

The genes are TRBV7-3 and TRBJ2-2; D possibly corresponds to TRBD1 (5 bases). The ends were cut back, 4 bases at V and 4 bases at J, with 16 bases in the middle. The CDR3 sequence is 16 residues long. CDR1 and CDR2 from the germline V gene are SGHTA and FQGTGA. CDR3 nucleotides: TGTGCCAGCAGCTCAAGCAGGGTTTGGGGCACCGGGGAGCTGTTTTTT. It is translated as CASSSSRVWGTGELFF.

V gene TRBV4-1 combines with J gene TRBJ2-6; D is undetermined. The ends were cut back, 0 bases at V and 4 bases at J, with 10 bases in the middle. The CDR3 is 16 residues long. Per germline, CDR1 MGHRA and CDR2 YSYEKL. CDR3 amino acids: CASSQDVGAGANVLTF. DNA of the CDR3: TGCGCCAGCAGCCAAGATGTGGGTGCCGGGGCCAACGTCCTGACTTTC.

This clone was counted between two and nine times. The chain uses TRBV30 and TRBJ2-1; 9 bases match TRBD1. V lost 4 bases and J lost 6; bases outside the gene matches: 7. This CDR3 spans 14 amino acids. Looked up from germline, CDR1 is GTSNPN and CDR2 is SVGIG (reference sequence). In nucleotides, the CDR3 is TGTGCCTGGAAAACCGGGACAGGGCCCAATGAGCAGTTCTTC. This translates into CAWKTGTGPNEQFF.

This clone was detected only once. This chain uses TRBV30 with TRBJ1-1; TRBD1 might be the D (6 bases). V lost 2 bases, J lost 3 bases, and 13 bases lay in between. The CDR3 totals 14 residues. Germline V gives CDR1 GTSNPN, CDR2 SVGIG (reference sequence). CDR3 sequence (DNA): TGTGCCTGGAGTCGGAACAGGGTGGACACTGAAGCTTTCTTT. Translated, it gives CAWSRNRVDTEAFF.